Listed below are T cell receptor beta chains from one sample, sequenced in a study of identical twins. Each CDR3 protein is one row after TCRdb ran MiXCR on the 5' RACE reads. Here the sample spans some 660,000 distinct CDR3 sequences, more than 6.5% being singletons. The data also belong to a second study, concerning yellow fever vaccine responses in identical twins.

The sequenced sample consisted of PBMCs. The receptor set was obtained from a woman younger than 30 in good health. The CDR3 runs from the conserved cysteine through the conserved F or W. D genes are given only for firm matches. Not every row has a clone size; where given, it reads once, few, many or a size class.

v_gene	d_gene	j_gene	len	abundance	CDR3aa	CDR3nt
TRBV10-2	TRBD2	TRBJ2-7	17	many	CASSGVGLAGGPYEQYF	TGCGCCAGCAGTGGGGTTGGACTAGCGGGAGGGCCCTACGAGCAGTACTTC
TRBV4-3	TRBD2	TRBJ2-2	16	many	CASSQGSSGNTGELFF	TGCGCCAGCAGCCAGGGGTCTAGCGGGAACACCGGGGAGCTGTTTTTT
TRBV5-1	TRBD2	TRBJ2-3	18	many	CASSSRLAGGLSTDTQYF	TGCGCCAGCAGCTCCCGACTAGCGGGGGGGCTTTCGACAGATACGCAGTATTTT
TRBV28	TRBD1	TRBJ1-2	15	-	CASSITVTGGYGYTF	TGTGCCAGCAGTATAACAGTAACAGGGGGCTATGGCTACACCTTC
TRBV3-1	TRBD2	TRBJ2-3	16	-	CASSQVRGGLPNTQYF	TGTGCCAGCAGCCAAGTGCGGGGGGGCCTACCGAATACGCAGTATTTT
TRBV6-5	-	TRBJ2-3	12	-	CASSSGLTMQYF	TGTGCCAGCAGCTCAGGACTCACTATGCAGTATTTT
TRBV27	-	TRBJ2-7	19	few	CASSLGGSGVPSWGYEQYF	TGTGCCAGCAGTTTAGGAGGGTCAGGGGTCCCAAGTTGGGGGTACGAGCAGTACTTC
TRBV7-9	-	TRBJ1-4	14	few	CASSPRWGDEKLFF	TGTGCCAGCAGCCCCCGGTGGGGGGATGAAAAACTGTTTTTT
TRBV10-3	-	TRBJ1-1	14	-	CAISPGLSNTEAFF	TGTGCCATCAGTCCGGGACTTTCGAACACTGAAGCTTTCTTT
TRBV27	-	TRBJ1-2	14	few	CASSLGPRNYGYTF	TGTGCCAGCAGTTTGGGCCCAAGGAACTATGGCTACACCTTC